This T cell receptor (beta chain) came from a study of patients and donors after allogeneic stem cell transplantation. A single record per CDR3 protein comes from TCRdb applying MiXCR to the RT-PCR reads. The data contain hundreds of thousands of distinct CDR3 sequences, roughly 17% of them seen just once; the ten biggest clones take up around 7.2%. The CDR3 runs to 14 residues. Germline CDR1 SEHNR, CDR2 FQNEAQ (reference sequence). Trimming stripped 7 bases from V and 3 bases from J, with 16 bases between. The TCR originated in a human donor who was either an allogeneic HSCT recipient or a stem cell or donor lymphocyte infusion donor (not recorded which). It is not recorded whose cells these are; they may come from a transplant donor. Material for sequencing was blood, either unsorted or a sorted T cell fraction (not recorded which). V and J are TRBV7-9 and TRBJ2-7; tentatively, D is TRBD1 or TRBD2 (5 bases each). The CDR3 DNA is TGTGCCAGCACCGAGAACGGGACCAGCTACGAGCAGTACTTC. It yields the protein CASTENGTSYEQYF.